This T cell receptor (beta chain) was identified in a study of T cells after yellow fever vaccination. This clonotype has only a few counts. The target antigen is unknown. TCRdb fed the 5' RACE reads into MiXCR, producing one record per CDR3 protein. The profile shows 400,000 or so distinct CDR3 sequences, around 20% of them singletons. Whole-study findings and limits: Clonotype sharing between CD4 and CD8 compartments was small.

The sample here was PBMCs, taken before the yellow fever booster vaccination. This sequence originates from a man aged 18 to 30 who received the YFV17D yellow fever vaccine.

The CDR3 protein is CSARDEKLFF. In DNA, the CDR3 is TGCAGTGCTAGAGACGAAAAACTGTTTTTT. The chain couples TRBV20-1 to TRBJ1-4, with D unresolved. The CDR3 has 10 amino acids. The germline CDR1 and CDR2 sequences are DFQATT and SNEGSKA (reference sequence). V was pared by 0 bases and J by 8 bases, with 1 base between.